What follows describes a single T cell receptor (beta chain). This CDR3 is 13 amino acids long. Deletions cut 8 bases from V and 8 bases from J, with 18 bases between. CDR1 and CDR2 from the germline V gene are MNHEY and SVGAGI. The sample is drawn from a study of T cell changes during pregnancy in multiple sclerosis. Assay: immunoSEQ multiplex PCR; the TCRdb copy retains only in-frame clones and omits some. The sample consists of 90,000 to 120,000 clones, approximately 94% of them appearing once. The sequences come from peripheral blood, collected before pregnancy. This clonotype was obtained from a female donor with multiple sclerosis, enrolled in a pregnancy study. This sequence joins TRBV6-5 and TRBJ1-1; D gene ambiguous. The chain's CDR3 is CASHRSFGKEAFF. CDR3 in DNA: TGTGCCAGCCATAGGTCCTTCGGGAAAGAAGCTTTCTTT.